This TCR beta chain was observed in a study of blood T cell repertoires in COVID-19. Which cohort a participant joined came from the clinical history participants gave. Methods used by the authors: Amplifying reference gene primers gave estimates of nucleated cell counts. TCRdb's copy holds only in-frame clones and misses some; the assay was immunoSEQ multiplex PCR. V, J and clone size were drawn from that table, and D and trimming were deduced from the DNA. The sample has about 270,000 clones, roughly 90% seen once. Germline V CDR1 and CDR2: LNHDA, SQIVND (reference sequence). This CDR3 comprises 15 residues. The V gene lost 1 base and the J gene lost 0 bases, with 9 bases spanning the gap.

V is TRBV19 and J is TRBJ1-1; a weak D match, TRBD1 (5 bases). This receptor was obtained from a woman in her 50s who had recovered from COVID-19. The sample was PBMCs or T cells enriched from blood (not recorded which). The CDR3 nucleotides read TGTGCCAGTAGTATAGCCGGACAACTGAACACTGAAGCTTTCTTT. Translated: CASSIAGQLNTEAFF.